This is a list of T cell receptor beta chains from one sample in a study of blood T cell repertoires in COVID-19. Only in-frame clones appear in the TCRdb table, and some are missing; sequencing was by immunoSEQ multiplex PCR. The sample includes 100,000 to 150,000 clones, 75% to 90% of them seen just once. The sample taken for sequencing was peripheral blood. All receptors derive from a woman at least 80 years old with COVID-19, enrolled during active disease. The CDR3 runs from the conserved cysteine through the conserved F or W. Fields, in order: CDR3 length, clone size, J gene, D gene, V gene, CDR3 protein, CDR3 DNA. The D gene is left open where the match is weak. Size is stated for part of the rows, as once, few or many counts, or as a class when the clone is expanded.

14 - TRBJ2-2 - TRBV19 CASSIDPNTGELFF TGTGCCAGTAGTATAGACCCCAATACCGGGGAGCTGTTTTTT
11 few TRBJ2-7 - TRBV3-1/TRBV3-2 CASSQVDEQYF TGTGCCAGCAGCCAAGTCGACGAGCAGTACTTC
12 - TRBJ2-2 - TRBV28 CASRLAVGELFF TGTGCCAGCAGGCTTGCGGTCGGGGAGCTGTTTTTT
17 few TRBJ2-1 TRBD2 TRBV11-3 CASSYTKGSGSINEQFF TGTGCCAGCAGCTATACCAAGGGTAGCGGGAGTATAAATGAGCAGTTCTTC
17 once TRBJ2-3 TRBD2 TRBV7-9 CASSRRSSGGRTDTQYF TGTGCCAGCAGCCGGAGATCTAGCGGGGGACGCACAGATACGCAGTATTTT
18 - TRBJ2-3 - TRBV2 CASSEATSWTNSTDTQYF TGTGCCAGCAGTGAAGCGACCTCCTGGACTAATAGCACAGATACGCAGTATTTT
13 - TRBJ2-7 TRBD1 TRBV19 CASSTTGSIEQYF TGTGCCAGTAGTACGACAGGGAGTATCGAGCAGTACTTC
15 - TRBJ1-2 - TRBV4-3 CASSQVGRPNYGYTF TGCGCCAGCAGCCAAGTGGGCAGGCCAAACTATGGCTACACCTTC
16 - TRBJ2-5 - TRBV19 CASSPFQGRYQETQYF TGTGCCAGTAGCCCATTTCAGGGGCGATACCAAGAGACCCAGTACTTC
16 - TRBJ1-3 - TRBV5-1 CASSFATGKTGNTIYF TGCGCCAGCAGCTTTGCTACAGGGAAGACTGGAAACACCATATATTTT
14 - TRBJ1-2 - TRBV9 CASSFSPSDYGYTF TGTGCCAGCAGCTTTAGTCCGTCGGACTATGGCTACACCTTC
14 - TRBJ1-2 - TRBV5-8 CASSFRGLNYGYTF TGTGCCAGCAGCTTTAGGGGACTGAACTATGGCTACACCTTC
15 once TRBJ1-2 - TRBV5-4 CASSLGAVGPYGYTF TGTGCCAGCAGCTTGGGGGCAGTTGGGCCCTATGGCTACACCTTC
13 - TRBJ2-5 - TRBV3-1/TRBV3-2 CASSHWSGETQYF TGTGCCAGCAGCCATTGGTCAGGGGAGACCCAGTACTTC
15 - TRBJ2-1 TRBD2 TRBV6-2/TRBV6-3 CASSTPGLATYEQFF TGTGCCAGCAGTACCCCGGGACTAGCGACATATGAGCAGTTCTTC
14 - TRBJ2-1 TRBD1 TRBV6-5 CASGRDRGDNEQFF TGTGCCAGCGGCCGGGACAGGGGGGACAATGAGCAGTTCTTC
14 - TRBJ2-7 TRBD1 TRBV5-1 CASSFGQGPSEQYF TGCGCCAGCAGCTTCGGACAGGGCCCAAGCGAGCAGTACTTC
18 - TRBJ2-1 TRBD2 TRBV19 CASSIGAMTSGSPNEQFF TGTGCCAGTAGTATAGGGGCGATGACTAGCGGGAGCCCCAATGAGCAGTTCTTC
16 - TRBJ2-4 TRBD2 TRBV5-1 CASSEGGSGAKNIQYF TGCGCCAGCAGTGAGGGCGGGAGTGGAGCCAAAAACATTCAGTACTTC
15 - TRBJ1-5 TRBD1 TRBV28 CASSRTGNSNQPQHF TGTGCCAGCAGTCGGACAGGCAATAGCAATCAGCCCCAGCATTTT
19 - TRBJ2-7 - TRBV11-3 CASSLPLESAVASSYEQYF TGTGCCAGCAGCCTGCCCCTGGAATCCGCAGTCGCTAGCTCCTACGAGCAGTACTTC
13 - TRBJ2-2 - TRBV6-5 CASSRKAAGELFF TGTGCCAGCAGCCGAAAAGCGGCCGGGGAGCTGTTTTTT
13 - TRBJ1-2 - TRBV28 CASSSLPNYGYTF TGTGCCAGCAGTTCCCTCCCGAACTATGGCTACACCTTC
18 - TRBJ2-3 TRBD2 TRBV19 CAKPKTSGRANNPDTQYF TGTGCCAAGCCCAAGACTAGCGGGAGGGCCAATAATCCAGATACGCAGTATTTT